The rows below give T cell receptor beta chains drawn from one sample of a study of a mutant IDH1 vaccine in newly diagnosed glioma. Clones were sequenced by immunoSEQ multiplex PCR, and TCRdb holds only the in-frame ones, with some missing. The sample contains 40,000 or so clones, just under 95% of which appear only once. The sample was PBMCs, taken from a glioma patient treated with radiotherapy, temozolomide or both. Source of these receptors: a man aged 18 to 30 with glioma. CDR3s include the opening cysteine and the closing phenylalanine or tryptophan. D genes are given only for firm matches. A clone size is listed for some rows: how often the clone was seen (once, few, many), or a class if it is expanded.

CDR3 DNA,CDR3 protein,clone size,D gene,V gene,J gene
TGCGCCAGCAGCCAGGCAGCATTTAGCGGGGGGAACACCGGGGAGCTGTTTTTT,CASSQAAFSGGNTGELFF,few,TRBD2,TRBV4-3,TRBJ2-2
TGTGCCAGTAGTACCAGGGCGAGGGGAGGGCCGAACACCGGGGAGCTGTTTTTT,CASSTRARGGPNTGELFF,.,TRBD2,TRBV19,TRBJ2-2
TGTGCCAGCAGCAAGTGGGAACAGGTGCGTCAGCCCCAGCATTTT,CASSKWEQVRQPQHF,.,.,TRBV21-1,TRBJ1-5
TGCAGCTACCTTGGGTGGGAGACCCAGTACTTC,CSYLGWETQYF,.,.,TRBV29-1,TRBJ2-5
TGCAGCGTTCCTGGCGAGCGGACTGAAGCTTTCTTT,CSVPGERTEAFF,.,.,TRBV29-1,TRBJ1-1
TGTGCCAGCAGTTGGGGCACAGGGGGCGCGGGCTACGAGCAGTACTTC,CASSWGTGGAGYEQYF,.,TRBD1,TRBV27,TRBJ2-7
TGCGCCAGCAGCCCTACCGCGTCAGGACGGTACGAGCAGTACTTC,CASSPTASGRYEQYF,.,.,TRBV4-3,TRBJ2-7
TGCGCCAGCAGCCCACGTGGGACCCCTCTCTCCGGCTACACCTTC,CASSPRGTPLSGYTF,.,.,TRBV4-3,TRBJ1-2
TGTGCCAGCAGCCAAGGGTTGTCCTACGAGCAGTACTTC,CASSQGLSYEQYF,.,.,TRBV14,TRBJ2-7
TGTGCCTGGAGTGTTGGGGACAGGGCTTTGTCGGAAGGCTATGGCTACACCTTC,CAWSVGDRALSEGYGYTF,.,TRBD1,TRBV30,TRBJ1-2
TGTGCCAGCAGCGCCAAGTACAATGAGCAGTTCTTC,CASSAKYNEQFF,.,.,TRBV9,TRBJ2-1
TGTGCCAGCAGCTGGGGCGGGACAGGCTCCCCGAACACTGAAGCTTTCTTT,CASSWGGTGSPNTEAFF,.,TRBD1,TRBV5-4,TRBJ1-1
TGTGCCAGCAGCCCACGTAGGCAGGACAATGAGCAGTTCTTC,CASSPRRQDNEQFF,.,.,TRBV7-2,TRBJ2-1
TGTGCCAGCAGCTTAGTTCCCGGACTTACCGGGGAGCTGTTTTTT,CASSLVPGLTGELFF,.,.,TRBV7-2,TRBJ2-2
TGTGCCACAAGAGACAGGGGGAAAGAAGAGACCCAGTACTTC,CATRDRGKEETQYF,.,TRBD1,TRBV6-5,TRBJ2-5